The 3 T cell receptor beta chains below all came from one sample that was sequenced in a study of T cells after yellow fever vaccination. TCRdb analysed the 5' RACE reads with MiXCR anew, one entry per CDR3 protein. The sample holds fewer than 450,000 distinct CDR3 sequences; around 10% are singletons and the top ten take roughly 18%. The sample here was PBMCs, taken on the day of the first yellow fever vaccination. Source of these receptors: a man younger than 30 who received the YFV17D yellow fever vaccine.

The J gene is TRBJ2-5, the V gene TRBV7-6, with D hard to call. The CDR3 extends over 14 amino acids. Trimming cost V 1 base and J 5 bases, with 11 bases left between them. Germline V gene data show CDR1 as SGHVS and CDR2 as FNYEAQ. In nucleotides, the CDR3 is TGTGCCAGCAGCTTAGTCCCGGCGGTGGAGACCCAGTACTTC. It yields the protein CASSLVPAVETQYF.

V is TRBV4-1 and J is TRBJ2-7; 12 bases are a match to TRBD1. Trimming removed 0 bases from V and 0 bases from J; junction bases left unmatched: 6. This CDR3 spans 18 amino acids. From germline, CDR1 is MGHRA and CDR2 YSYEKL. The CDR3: CASSQDLGQGASSYEQYF. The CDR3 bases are TGCGCCAGCAGCCAAGATCTGGGACAGGGGGCTTCCTCCTACGAGCAGTACTTC.

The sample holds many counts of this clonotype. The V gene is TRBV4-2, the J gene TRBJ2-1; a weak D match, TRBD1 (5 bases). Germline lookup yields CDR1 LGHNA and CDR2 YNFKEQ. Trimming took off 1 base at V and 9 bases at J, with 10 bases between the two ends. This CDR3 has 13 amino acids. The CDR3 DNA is TGTGCCAGCAGCCAAGTAGGGGCCCTTGAGCAGTTCTTC. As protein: CASSQVGALEQFF.